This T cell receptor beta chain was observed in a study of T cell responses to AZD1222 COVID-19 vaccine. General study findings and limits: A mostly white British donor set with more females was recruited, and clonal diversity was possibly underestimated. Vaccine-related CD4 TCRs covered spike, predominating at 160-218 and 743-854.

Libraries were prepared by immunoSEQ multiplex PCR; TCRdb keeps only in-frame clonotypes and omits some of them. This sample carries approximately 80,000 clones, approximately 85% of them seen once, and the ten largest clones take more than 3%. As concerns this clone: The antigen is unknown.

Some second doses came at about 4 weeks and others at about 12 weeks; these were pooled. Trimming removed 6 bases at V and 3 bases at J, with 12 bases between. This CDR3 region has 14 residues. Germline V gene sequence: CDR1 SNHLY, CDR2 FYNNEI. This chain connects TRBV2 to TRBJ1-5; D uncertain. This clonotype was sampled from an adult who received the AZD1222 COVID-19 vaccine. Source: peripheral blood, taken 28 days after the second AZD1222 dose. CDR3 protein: CASRPDGNNQPQHF. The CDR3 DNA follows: TGTGCCAGCAGACCTGACGGAAACAATCAGCCCCAGCATTTT.